Included here is one T cell receptor (beta chain) sequence, with context. The antigen remains unidentified. The source of the sample is a study of T cells after yellow fever vaccination. Overall study: When fractions had low cell numbers, they were prepared with SMART-Seq v4 Ultra Low Input.

Whole-study results and caveats: Sorted repertoires could include abundant contaminating clonotypes from bulk cells.

CDR1 is MNHNS and CDR2 is SASEGT in the germline V gene. CDR3 length: 14 residues. V shed 6 bases and J 0 bases; nucleotides not matched to a gene: 1. TCRdb re-analysed the 5' RACE reads in MiXCR, keeping a single row per CDR3 protein. This sample has hundreds of thousands of distinct CDR3 sequences, with 21% found just once. The receptor comes from a man aged 18-30 years who received the YFV17D yellow fever vaccine. V is TRBV6-1 and J is TRBJ2-4; 8 nucleotides line up with TRBD2. The sequences come from PBMCs, collected roughly 23 days after the first yellow fever vaccination. CDR3 residues: CASRLAVAKNIQYF. DNA of the CDR3: TGTGCCAGCAGACTAGCGGTAGCCAAAAACATTCAGTACTTC.